Listed below are T cell receptor beta chains from one sample, sequenced in a study of Ad26.COV2.S vaccination and SARS-CoV-2 variants. Profiled with immunoSEQ multiplex PCR; TCRdb holds only in-frame clones, not every one. Here the sample spans fewer than 800,000 clones, approximately 88% being singletons. The source material was peripheral blood, sampled in a trial of Ad26.COV2.S vaccine versus placebo. The receptors were sampled from a person aged 18-65 years who received the Ad26.COV2.S COVID-19 vaccine or a placebo. The CDR3 runs from the conserved cysteine through the conserved F or W. Fields, in order: D gene, clone size, V gene, J gene, CDR3 DNA, CDR3 protein. D genes are given only for firm matches. Clone size is given for some rows only: seen once, a few or many times, or a class if the clone is expanded.

D: TRBD1; size: -; V: TRBV11-3; J: TRBJ2-1; DNA: TGTGCCAGCAGCTTCTCATCGCTTAGGACAGGGGGCGATGAGCAGTTCTTC; CDR3: CASSFSSLRTGGDEQFF
D: TRBD2; size: few; V: TRBV10-3; J: TRBJ2-3; DNA: TGTGCCATCAGGGCACCTCCTAGCGGGGGGCCCGATACGCAGTATTTT; CDR3: CAIRAPPSGGPDTQYF
D: -; size: once; V: TRBV5-1; J: TRBJ2-3; DNA: TGCGCCAGCAGTTTTGTTTCGATAGCGGACACAGATACGCAGTATTTT; CDR3: CASSFVSIADTDTQYF
D: TRBD1; size: -; V: TRBV6-2/TRBV6-3; J: TRBJ1-2; DNA: TGTGCCAGCAGCCGACAGGGAGGAGGCTACACCTTC; CDR3: CASSRQGGGYTF
D: -; size: -; V: TRBV19; J: TRBJ2-3; DNA: TGTGCCAGTAGTATCCCGTCGTCAAGGCGGGGTACGCAGTATTTT; CDR3: CASSIPSSRRGTQYF
D: -; size: -; V: TRBV9; J: TRBJ2-2; DNA: TGTGCCAGCAGCGTAGAACCCTGGAGCGGGGAGCTGTTTTTT; CDR3: CASSVEPWSGELFF
D: -; size: -; V: TRBV4-3; J: TRBJ2-7; DNA: TGCGCCAGCAGCCAAGATATAGCCAGTTTTTACGAGCAGTACTTC; CDR3: CASSQDIASFYEQYF
D: -; size: -; V: TRBV2; J: TRBJ1-4; DNA: TGTGCCAGCAAAGGGGGGTTTAATGAAAAACTGTTTTTT; CDR3: CASKGGFNEKLFF
D: -; size: -; V: TRBV5-6; J: TRBJ1-5; DNA: TGTGCCAGCAGCTTGGCAGGGAGTCAGCCCCAGCATTTT; CDR3: CASSLAGSQPQHF
D: -; size: -; V: TRBV29-1; J: TRBJ2-6; DNA: TGCAGCGTTGAAGATTGGGGGGCCAACGTCCTGACTTTC; CDR3: CSVEDWGANVLTF
D: -; size: -; V: TRBV2; J: TRBJ1-6; DNA: TGTGCCAGCACCAAGGGGCGGGATTCACCCCTCCACTTT; CDR3: CASTKGRDSPLHF
D: TRBD1; size: -; V: TRBV30; J: TRBJ2-7; DNA: TGTGCCTCCGGGGACAGGGGGTCTGGCGAGCAGTACTTC; CDR3: CASGDRGSGEQYF
D: TRBD1; size: -; V: TRBV7-8; J: TRBJ1-5; DNA: TGTGCCAGCAGCACGCAGGGGGCAGGCAATCAGCCCCAGCATTTT; CDR3: CASSTQGAGNQPQHF
D: -; size: -; V: TRBV9; J: TRBJ2-2; DNA: TGTGCCAGCAGCGACACGTCGGCGGGCGGGGAGCTGTTTTTT; CDR3: CASSDTSAGGELFF
D: -; size: -; V: TRBV7-6; J: TRBJ1-5; DNA: TGTGCCAGCAGCTTACAGTTTAACCAGCCCCAGCATTTT; CDR3: CASSLQFNQPQHF
D: -; size: few; V: TRBV6-2/TRBV6-3; J: TRBJ2-5; DNA: TGTGCCAGCAGTTACTCGAGAGTACAAGGGAAACGACAAGAGACCCAGTACTTC; CDR3: CASSYSRVQGKRQETQYF
D: TRBD1; size: few; V: TRBV6-1; J: TRBJ2-5; DNA: TGTGCCAGCAGTGACAGGGGGCAACAGACCCAGTACTTC; CDR3: CASSDRGQQTQYF
D: -; size: few; V: TRBV6-5; J: TRBJ1-5; DNA: TGTGCCAGCGACTTATCCGGGACAATAGGTCAGCCCCAGCATTTT; CDR3: CASDLSGTIGQPQHF
D: TRBD2; size: -; V: TRBV30; J: TRBJ2-7; DNA: TGTGCCTGGAGCCCGCGACTAGCGGGTTCCTACGAGCAGTACTTC; CDR3: CAWSPRLAGSYEQYF
D: -; size: -; V: TRBV18; J: TRBJ2-7; DNA: TGTGCCAGCTCACCAGGCGGGGCGCTCGACGAGCAGTACTTC; CDR3: CASSPGGALDEQYF
D: TRBD1; size: -; V: TRBV19; J: TRBJ1-1; DNA: TGTGCCAGTAAGGGGGCAGGGAAAACTGAAGCTTTCTTT; CDR3: CASKGAGKTEAFF
D: -; size: -; V: TRBV19; J: TRBJ2-2; DNA: TGTGCCAGTAATCCTCGCTATTACACCGGGGAGCTGTTTTTT; CDR3: CASNPRYYTGELFF
D: TRBD2; size: -; V: TRBV13; J: TRBJ2-1; DNA: TGTGCCAGCAGCTTAGTTCCGCTAGCGGGAGGGAGGAATGAGCAGTTCTTC; CDR3: CASSLVPLAGGRNEQFF
D: -; size: -; V: TRBV18; J: TRBJ2-7; DNA: TGTGCCAGCTGCCTGGGAGCGGCCTACGAGCAGTACTTC; CDR3: CASCLGAAYEQYF
D: -; size: -; V: TRBV12-3/TRBV12-4; J: TRBJ2-3; DNA: TGTGCCAGCACCCTGACCTACACAGATACGCAGTATTTT; CDR3: CASTLTYTDTQYF